A single sample is the source of the 3 T cell receptor beta chains below, sequenced in a study of tumor and adjacent non-tumor tissue in lung cancer (dated by TCRdb to the late 2010s). RNA was extracted from bulk unsorted tissue and checked for quality with a NanoDrop ND-1000 and an Agilent 2100. The library came from multiplex PCR. Instrument used: Illumina HiSeq 2500. TCRbeta libraries were constructed through three rounds of nested PCR with primers (Table S4) according to protocols modified from ARM-PCR. Clones were called with MiXCR by TCRdb after fastp trimmed the public reads at Q25, and only in-frame beta chains were retained. Rows merge per CDR3 protein into single entries with the most common DNA and genes. Across this sample there are approximately 90,000 distinct CDR3 sequences, with less than 80% seen only once. The leading ten clones occupy 18% of the sample. The specimen sequenced was lung tumor tissue. These receptors originate from a man aged 55 to 70 with non-small cell lung cancer.

This clonotype was seen more than once but under ten times. Since the CDR3 does not end with the conserved phenylalanine or tryptophan, this likely comes from a read error. The chain recombines TRBV29-1 with TRBJ1-1; D unclear. Germline loops: CDR1 SQVTM, CDR2 ANQGSEA. The CDR3 sequence is 11 residues long. V gave up 1 base and J gave up 11 bases, with 11 bases separating them. The DNA of the CDR3 is TGCAGCGTTGAAGGGCAGTGGGCGGCTTTCATT. It translates to CSVEGQWAAFI.

This clonotype showed up many times. The rearrangement uses TRBV4-1 and TRBJ2-1, with D tentatively TRBD2 (6 bases). V lost 1 base, J lost 4 bases, and 14 bases lay in between. CDR1 is MGHRA, CDR2 YSYEKL, per germline. The CDR3 length is 16 residues. The DNA for the CDR3 is TGCGCCAGCAGCCAAGTAGTGGGAGGCAAGTACAATGAGCAGTTCTTC. Translating gives CASSQVVGGKYNEQFF.

This clonotype was found once. Because the CDR3 is missing its conserved closing phenylalanine or tryptophan, this is likely a read error. The genes are TRBV11-3 and TRBJ2-5, with TRBD2 matching 8 bases. The CDR3 is made up of 16 amino acids. J lost 5 bases, V lost 5 bases, and 13 bases had no gene match. Germline V lookup: CDR1 SGHNT, CDR2 YENEEA. CDR3 nucleotide sequence: TGTGCCAGCAGCCCCGGGAGGGTGATGAGTCGGGAGACCCAGTACTCC. Protein product: CASSPGRVMSRETQYS.